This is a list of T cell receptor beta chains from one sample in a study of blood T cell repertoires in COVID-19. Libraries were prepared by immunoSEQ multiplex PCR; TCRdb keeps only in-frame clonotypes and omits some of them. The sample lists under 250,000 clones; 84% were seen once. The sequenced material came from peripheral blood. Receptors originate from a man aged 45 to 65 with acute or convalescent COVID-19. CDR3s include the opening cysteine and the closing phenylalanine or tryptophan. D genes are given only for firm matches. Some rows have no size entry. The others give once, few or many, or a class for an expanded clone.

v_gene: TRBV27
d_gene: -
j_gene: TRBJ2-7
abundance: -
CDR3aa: CASSLYQGSSSYEQYF
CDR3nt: TGTGCCAGCAGTTTATATCAGGGGTCTAGCTCCTACGAGCAGTACTTC

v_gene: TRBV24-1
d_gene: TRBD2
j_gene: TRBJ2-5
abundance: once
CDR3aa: CATSDLSGGEDYQETQYF
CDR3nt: TGTGCCACCAGTGACCTCAGCGGGGGGGAGGACTACCAAGAGACCCAGTACTTC

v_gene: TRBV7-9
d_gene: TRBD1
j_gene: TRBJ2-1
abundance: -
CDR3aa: CASSLAATGKLSEQFF
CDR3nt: TGTGCCAGCAGCTTAGCGGCGACAGGGAAGCTTAGTGAGCAGTTCTTC

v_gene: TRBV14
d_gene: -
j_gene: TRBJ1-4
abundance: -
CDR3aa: CASSRTGSGEKLFF
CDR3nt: TGTGCCAGCAGCCGAACAGGGAGTGGAGAAAAACTGTTTTTT

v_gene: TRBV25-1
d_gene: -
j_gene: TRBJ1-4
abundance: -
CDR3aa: CASSKREKLFF
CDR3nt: TGTGCCAGCAGTAAGAGAGAAAAACTGTTTTTT

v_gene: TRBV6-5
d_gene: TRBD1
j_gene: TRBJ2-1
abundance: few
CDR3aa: CASSRDSEYNEQFF
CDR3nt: TGTGCCAGCAGTAGGGACAGTGAGTACAATGAGCAGTTCTTC

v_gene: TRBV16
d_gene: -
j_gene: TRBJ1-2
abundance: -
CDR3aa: CASSQLQVNYGYTF
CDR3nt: TGTGCCAGCAGCCAATTGCAGGTTAACTATGGCTACACCTTC

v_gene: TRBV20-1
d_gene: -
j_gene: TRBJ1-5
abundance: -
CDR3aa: CSASEGGSNQPQHF
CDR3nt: TGCAGTGCTAGTGAAGGAGGTAGCAATCAGCCCCAGCATTTT

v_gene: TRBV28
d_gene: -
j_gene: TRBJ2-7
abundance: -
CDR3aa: CASSPPDRAYEQYF
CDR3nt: TGTGCCAGCAGCCCCCCGGACAGAGCCTACGAGCAGTACTTC

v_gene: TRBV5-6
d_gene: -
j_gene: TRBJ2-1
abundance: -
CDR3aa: CASSRMTARTYNEQFF
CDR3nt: TGTGCCAGCAGCCGGATGACAGCTAGAACCTACAATGAGCAGTTCTTC

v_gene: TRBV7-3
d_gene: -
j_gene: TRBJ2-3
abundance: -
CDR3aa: CASSPLGGTDTQYF
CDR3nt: TGTGCCAGCAGCCCCCTGGGCGGCACAGATACGCAGTATTTT

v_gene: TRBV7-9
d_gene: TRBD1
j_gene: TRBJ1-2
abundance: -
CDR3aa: CASSARQGSGYTF
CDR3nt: TGTGCCAGCAGCGCCCGACAGGGGAGCGGCTACACCTTC

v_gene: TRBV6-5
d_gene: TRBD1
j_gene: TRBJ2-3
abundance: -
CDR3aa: CASRSDRGYTQYF
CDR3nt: TGTGCCAGCAGGAGTGACAGGGGGTATACGCAGTATTTT

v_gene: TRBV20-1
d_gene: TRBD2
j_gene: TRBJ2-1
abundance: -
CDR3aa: CSASSPKAGGNEQFF
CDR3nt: TGCAGTGCTAGTTCCCCCAAGGCGGGAGGGAATGAGCAGTTCTTC

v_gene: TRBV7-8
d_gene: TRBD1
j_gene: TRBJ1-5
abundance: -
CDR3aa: CASLIGGRGGNQPQHF
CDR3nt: TGTGCCAGCCTAATAGGGGGCAGGGGGGGCAATCAGCCCCAGCATTTT

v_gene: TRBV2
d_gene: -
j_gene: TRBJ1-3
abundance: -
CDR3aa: CASKRSEEAGNTIYF
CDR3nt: TGTGCCAGCAAACGGTCCGAGGAGGCTGGAAACACCATATATTTT

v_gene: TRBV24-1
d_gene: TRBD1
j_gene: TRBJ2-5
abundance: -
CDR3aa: CATSDLGLQGETQYF
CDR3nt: TGTGCCACCAGTGATTTGGGTCTACAGGGGGAGACCCAGTACTTC

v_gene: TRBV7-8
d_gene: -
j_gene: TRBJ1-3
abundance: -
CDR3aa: CASNPGTGSGNTIYF
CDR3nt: TGTGCCAGCAACCCCGGAACAGGATCTGGAAACACCATATATTTT

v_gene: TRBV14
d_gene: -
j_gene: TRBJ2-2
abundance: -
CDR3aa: CASSPTTLGELFF
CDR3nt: TGTGCCAGCAGCCCAACGACACTCGGGGAGCTGTTTTTT

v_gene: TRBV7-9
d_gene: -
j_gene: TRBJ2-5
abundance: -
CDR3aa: CASSPSGLETQYF
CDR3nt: TGTGCCAGCAGCCCTAGTGGGTTAGAGACCCAGTACTTC

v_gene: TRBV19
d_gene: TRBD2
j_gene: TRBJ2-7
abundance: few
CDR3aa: CASSTPTSGSSYEQYF
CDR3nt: TGTGCCAGTAGTACACCTACTAGCGGGAGCTCCTACGAGCAGTACTTC

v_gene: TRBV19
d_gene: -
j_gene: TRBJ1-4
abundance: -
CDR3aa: CASSTEAVRLEKLFF
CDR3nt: TGTGCCAGTAGTACCGAAGCGGTGAGGTTGGAAAAACTGTTTTTT

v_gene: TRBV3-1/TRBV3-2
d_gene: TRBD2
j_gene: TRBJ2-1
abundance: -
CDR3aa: CASSPRHRLAGDNEQFF
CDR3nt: TGTGCCAGCAGCCCCAGGCACCGACTAGCGGGGGACAATGAGCAGTTCTTC

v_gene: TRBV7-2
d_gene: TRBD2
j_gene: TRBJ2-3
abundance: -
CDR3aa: CASSLQSLAADTQYF
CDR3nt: TGTGCCAGCAGCTTACAATCGCTAGCGGCAGATACGCAGTATTTT

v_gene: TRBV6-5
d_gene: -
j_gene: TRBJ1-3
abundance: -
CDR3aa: CASSYDSSGNTIYF
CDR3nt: TGTGCCAGCAGTTACGACAGCTCTGGAAACACCATATATTTT

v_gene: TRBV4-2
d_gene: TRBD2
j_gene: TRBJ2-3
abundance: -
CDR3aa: CASSPSWTSGDTDTQYF
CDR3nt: TGTGCCAGCAGCCCATCCTGGACTAGCGGGGACACAGATACGCAGTATTTT